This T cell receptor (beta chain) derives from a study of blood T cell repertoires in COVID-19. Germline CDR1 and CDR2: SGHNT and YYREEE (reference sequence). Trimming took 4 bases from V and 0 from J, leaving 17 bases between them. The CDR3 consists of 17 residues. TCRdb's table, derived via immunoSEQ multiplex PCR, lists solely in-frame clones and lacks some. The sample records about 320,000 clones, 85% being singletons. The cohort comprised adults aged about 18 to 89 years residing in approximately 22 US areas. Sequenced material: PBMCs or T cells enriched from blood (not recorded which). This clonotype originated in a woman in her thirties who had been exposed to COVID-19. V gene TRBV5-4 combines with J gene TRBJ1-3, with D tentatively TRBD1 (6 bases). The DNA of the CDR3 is TGTGCCAGCAGCAGGGGGTACCAGTTAAGCTCTGGAAACACCATATATTTT. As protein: CASSRGYQLSSGNTIYF.